Listed below are T cell receptor beta chains from one sample, sequenced in a study of CD8 T cells in Susac syndrome. TCRdb analysed the immunoSEQ multiplex PCR reads with MiXCR anew, one entry per CDR3 protein. This sample has approximately 50,000 distinct CDR3 sequences; 85% to 95% occur once, and the top ten carry about 0.8%. The sample taken for sequencing was CD8+ T cells from PBMCs. Receptors originate from a human donor with Susac syndrome. The CDR3 runs from the conserved cysteine through the conserved F or W. Each record gives: J gene, D gene, clone size, V gene, CDR3 DNA, CDR3 protein. A D gene is named only where the DNA matches it firmly. Where a row states a size, it is once, few, many or the class of an expanded clone; other rows omit it.

j_call: TRBJ2-1
d_call: NA
clone_size: NA
v_call: TRBV30
cdr3_nt: TGTGCCTGGAGCCAAGGACAGGAGCAGTTCTTC
cdr3_aa: CAWSQGQEQFF

j_call: TRBJ2-1
d_call: TRBD2
clone_size: NA
v_call: TRBV20-1
cdr3_nt: TGCAGTGCTAGAGATCTCCCGCGGGGGGGCAACAATGAGCAGTTCTTC
cdr3_aa: CSARDLPRGGNNEQFF

j_call: TRBJ1-1
d_call: NA
clone_size: NA
v_call: TRBV30
cdr3_nt: TGTGCCTGGAGTGTGGGCACTGAAGCTTTCTTT
cdr3_aa: CAWSVGTEAFF

j_call: TRBJ2-5
d_call: NA
clone_size: NA
v_call: TRBV16
cdr3_nt: TGTGCCAGCAGCCAAACAGGGAGGTTTGAGACCCAGTACTTC
cdr3_aa: CASSQTGRFETQYF

j_call: TRBJ1-2
d_call: TRBD1
clone_size: NA
v_call: TRBV5-1
cdr3_nt: TGCGCCAGCAGCTTGGATTTTAGGACAGGGCCCAACTATGGCTACACCTTC
cdr3_aa: CASSLDFRTGPNYGYTF

j_call: TRBJ2-1
d_call: NA
clone_size: NA
v_call: TRBV9
cdr3_nt: TGTGCCAGCAGCGGGGACAATGAGCAGTTCTTC
cdr3_aa: CASSGDNEQFF

j_call: TRBJ2-1
d_call: TRBD2
clone_size: NA
v_call: TRBV3-1
cdr3_nt: TGTGCCAGCAGCCCCGAGCGGGGGATCTACAATGAGCAGTTCTTC
cdr3_aa: CASSPERGIYNEQFF

j_call: TRBJ1-2
d_call: NA
clone_size: NA
v_call: TRBV9
cdr3_nt: TGTGCCAGCAGCACCGGGACGTACTATGGCTACACCTTC
cdr3_aa: CASSTGTYYGYTF

j_call: TRBJ2-4
d_call: NA
clone_size: NA
v_call: TRBV7-9
cdr3_nt: TGTGCCAGCAGCTTAGTCGGCCACGGGGCCAAAAACATTCAGTACTTC
cdr3_aa: CASSLVGHGAKNIQYF

j_call: TRBJ1-2
d_call: TRBD1
clone_size: NA
v_call: TRBV5-1
cdr3_nt: TGCGCCAGCAGCGCGGGACAGGGGGAGGTCTATGGCTACACCTTC
cdr3_aa: CASSAGQGEVYGYTF

j_call: TRBJ2-7
d_call: NA
clone_size: NA
v_call: TRBV4-1
cdr3_nt: TGCGCCAGCAGCCGACAAGAGAGTTACGAGCAGTACTTC
cdr3_aa: CASSRQESYEQYF

j_call: TRBJ2-3
d_call: TRBD2
clone_size: NA
v_call: TRBV9
cdr3_nt: TGTGCCAGCAGCCCACGAGCGGGGGGTTCCACAGATACGCAGTATTTT
cdr3_aa: CASSPRAGGSTDTQYF

j_call: TRBJ1-6
d_call: NA
clone_size: NA
v_call: TRBV25-1
cdr3_nt: TGTGCCAGCTCGAGACGGGGGCTCAATTCACCCCTCCACTTT
cdr3_aa: CASSRRGLNSPLHF

j_call: TRBJ1-2
d_call: NA
clone_size: NA
v_call: TRBV7-3
cdr3_nt: TGTGCCAGCAGCTCCAACTTCGGTCCAATGAGTGGCTACACCTTC
cdr3_aa: CASSSNFGPMSGYTF

j_call: TRBJ2-3
d_call: TRBD2
clone_size: NA
v_call: TRBV5-1
cdr3_nt: TGCGCCAGCAGCTTGGAGGTCGGACTAGCGGCAGATACGCAGTATTTT
cdr3_aa: CASSLEVGLAADTQYF

j_call: TRBJ1-1
d_call: NA
clone_size: few
v_call: TRBV12-3/TRBV12-4
cdr3_nt: TGTGCCAGCAGTTTAACGACTGAAGCTTTCTTT
cdr3_aa: CASSLTTEAFF

j_call: TRBJ2-3
d_call: TRBD2
clone_size: NA
v_call: TRBV11-2
cdr3_nt: TGTGCCAGCAGCTTCTCTAGCGGGGGGTTCGATACGCAGTATTTT
cdr3_aa: CASSFSSGGFDTQYF

j_call: TRBJ2-7
d_call: NA
clone_size: NA
v_call: TRBV12-3/TRBV12-4
cdr3_nt: TGTGCCAGCAGATACGACTGGGCTACGCGACGGGAGCAGTACTTC
cdr3_aa: CASRYDWATRREQYF

j_call: TRBJ2-3
d_call: NA
clone_size: NA
v_call: TRBV27
cdr3_nt: TGTGCCAGCAGTTTATCGGGGACATTGTCCACAGATACGCAGTATTTT
cdr3_aa: CASSLSGTLSTDTQYF

j_call: TRBJ2-2
d_call: NA
clone_size: once
v_call: TRBV29-1
cdr3_nt: TGCAGCGTTGAACCAGGGACGAACACCGGGGAGCTGTTTTTT
cdr3_aa: CSVEPGTNTGELFF

j_call: TRBJ2-7
d_call: TRBD1
clone_size: few
v_call: TRBV5-6
cdr3_nt: TGTGCCAGCAGCTCGGGGACAGGGGACGAGCAGTACTTC
cdr3_aa: CASSSGTGDEQYF

j_call: TRBJ1-2
d_call: TRBD1
clone_size: NA
v_call: TRBV29-1
cdr3_nt: TGCAGCGTCTACCCGGACAGGGTTGCTGGCTACACCTTC
cdr3_aa: CSVYPDRVAGYTF

j_call: TRBJ2-5
d_call: NA
clone_size: NA
v_call: TRBV13
cdr3_nt: TGTGCCAGCAGCTTATATCGCGGGGAGACCCAGTACTTC
cdr3_aa: CASSLYRGETQYF

j_call: TRBJ2-7
d_call: NA
clone_size: NA
v_call: TRBV7-9
cdr3_nt: TGTGCCAGCAGCTCCCGGGACAACCCCCTGGACTACGAGCAGTACTTC
cdr3_aa: CASSSRDNPLDYEQYF

j_call: TRBJ2-2
d_call: TRBD2
clone_size: NA
v_call: TRBV11-1
cdr3_nt: TGTGCCAGCAGCTCCATCCTAGCGGGGGGGTCTTCTAGCGGGGAGCTGTTTTTT
cdr3_aa: CASSSILAGGSSSGELFF

j_call: TRBJ2-3
d_call: NA
clone_size: NA
v_call: TRBV30
cdr3_nt: TGTGCCTGGAGACCGACCCCGGGCGGGGGCTTCACAGATACGCAGTATTTT
cdr3_aa: CAWRPTPGGGFTDTQYF

j_call: TRBJ1-3
d_call: NA
clone_size: NA
v_call: TRBV2
cdr3_nt: TGTGCCAGGATACAGGGAACGGGAAACACCATATATTTT
cdr3_aa: CARIQGTGNTIYF

j_call: TRBJ2-3
d_call: TRBD2
clone_size: NA
v_call: TRBV6-4
cdr3_nt: TGTGCCAGCAGTGACCTTAGCGGGGGATCCGATACGCAGTATTTT
cdr3_aa: CASSDLSGGSDTQYF

j_call: TRBJ1-1
d_call: NA
clone_size: once
v_call: TRBV27
cdr3_nt: TGTGCCAGCAGTTTTAGCAACCTACTTGAAGCTTTCTTT
cdr3_aa: CASSFSNLLEAFF

j_call: TRBJ2-1
d_call: NA
clone_size: NA
v_call: TRBV13
cdr3_nt: TGTGCCAGCAGCTTAGGAGGTTTCTACAATGAGCAGTTCTTC
cdr3_aa: CASSLGGFYNEQFF

j_call: TRBJ2-1
d_call: TRBD2
clone_size: NA
v_call: TRBV9
cdr3_nt: TGTGCCAGCAGCTCCGGGACTAGCGGGGGGACTGAGCAGTTCTTC
cdr3_aa: CASSSGTSGGTEQFF